Listed below are T cell receptor beta chains from one sample, sequenced in a study of TIL therapy for anti-PD-1-resistant metastatic lung cancer. Here immunoSEQ multiplex PCR was the method, and the copy in TCRdb shows in-frame clones only, minus some. The sample includes more than 45,000 clones, around 79% seen only once; the top ten take around 1.7%. The sequenced sample was blood, obtained at baseline. The receptors were sampled from a person between 25 and 79 years old with non-small cell lung cancer. CDR3s include the opening cysteine and the closing phenylalanine or tryptophan. Only some rows state a clone size, as once, few, many or a class for expanded clones.

J: TRBJ2-1; size: few; V: TRBV5-4; CDR3: CASSSTSGREVEQFF
J: TRBJ2-5; size: -; V: TRBV29-1; CDR3: CSVTVSSGGNPRETQYF
J: TRBJ2-2; size: few; V: TRBV28; CDR3: CASIQGSNTGELFF
J: TRBJ2-1; size: -; V: TRBV7-8; CDR3: CASSFTRYNEQFF
J: TRBJ1-6; size: -; V: TRBV5-8; CDR3: CASAGQLFSPLHF
J: TRBJ1-4; size: -; V: TRBV11-3; CDR3: CASSLDGGTNEKLFF
J: TRBJ2-3; size: -; V: TRBV6-1; CDR3: CASSWDREDTQYF
J: TRBJ2-3; size: -; V: TRBV5-1; CDR3: CASSLVSGSTDTQYF
J: TRBJ1-1; size: -; V: TRBV19; CDR3: CASNSGQGDGEAFF
J: TRBJ2-3; size: -; V: TRBV4-3; CDR3: CASSQGSFHTDTQYF
J: TRBJ2-5; size: -; V: TRBV19; CDR3: CASSMDREVEETQYF
J: TRBJ2-1; size: -; V: TRBV19; CDR3: CASSTHPVLNEQFF
J: TRBJ2-4; size: -; V: TRBV9; CDR3: CASSSHPAGTPLNIQYF
J: TRBJ2-1; size: -; V: TRBV4-3; CDR3: CASSQDALLRGRLNEQFF
J: TRBJ2-1; size: once; V: TRBV4-2; CDR3: CASSQTLTSDGGNEQFF
J: TRBJ2-6; size: -; V: TRBV21-1; CDR3: CASIKVPRFRDRGLSGANVLTF
J: TRBJ2-7; size: -; V: TRBV28; CDR3: CASSSGGLHEQYF
J: TRBJ1-2; size: -; V: TRBV2; CDR3: CATPPPGTGDYGYTF
J: TRBJ2-7; size: once; V: TRBV7-2; CDR3: CASSSPSRGTGGNYEQYF
J: TRBJ2-3; size: -; V: TRBV18; CDR3: CASSGRGLSTDTQYF
J: TRBJ1-5; size: -; V: TRBV29-1; CDR3: CSVGGQGFDQPQHF
J: TRBJ2-7; size: -; V: TRBV14; CDR3: CASSQGRAEALYEQYF
J: TRBJ2-2; size: -; V: TRBV6-6; CDR3: CASSPGPNTGELFF
J: TRBJ2-5; size: -; V: TRBV20-1; CDR3: CSANGFGTQYF
J: TRBJ2-1; size: -; V: TRBV2; CDR3: CASSEYRDNEQFF
J: TRBJ1-2; size: -; V: TRBV18; CDR3: CASSPNNYGYTF
J: TRBJ2-3; size: -; V: TRBV19; CDR3: CASSNRDVVTDTQYF
J: TRBJ1-6; size: -; V: TRBV7-2; CDR3: CASSLQRNSPLHF
J: TRBJ2-3; size: few; V: TRBV4-3; CDR3: CASSQEGTPRDTQYF
J: TRBJ2-1; size: -; V: TRBV29-1; CDR3: CSVEGKAGGIYNEQFF
J: TRBJ2-1; size: -; V: TRBV10-3; CDR3: CAISDITSGRIKQFF
J: TRBJ2-1; size: -; V: TRBV5-4; CDR3: CASSLIGPENEQFF
J: TRBJ2-1; size: -; V: TRBV14; CDR3: CASSHRGGEQFF
J: TRBJ2-3; size: -; V: TRBV7-2; CDR3: CASSLTGTDTQYF
J: TRBJ1-5; size: -; V: TRBV7-2; CDR3: CASSFVVGGGQPQHF
J: TRBJ2-2; size: -; V: TRBV11-2; CDR3: CASSLDHFRDRNTGELFF
J: TRBJ2-3; size: few; V: TRBV11-2; CDR3: CASSYSSMGTDTQYF